This T cell receptor (beta chain) was found in a study of control samples from healthy donors and cancer patients. Looked up from germline, CDR1 is MGHRA and CDR2 is YSYEKL. The CDR3 is 19 amino acids. Trimming pared 0 bases from V and 6 bases from J, leaving 24 bases between. Here immunoSEQ multiplex PCR was the method, and the copy in TCRdb shows in-frame clones only, minus some. The sample holds 60,000 to 75,000 clones, roughly 89% seen once. The receptor was isolated from a man aged 55 to 70 with colorectal cancer. This chain connects TRBV4-1 to TRBJ1-5, with D perhaps matching TRBD1 (5 bases). The sample comprised PBMCs. The CDR3 nucleotides read TGCGCCAGCAGCCAAGATCCGGGACGCACCAACGCGGTGGGTCAGCCCCAGCATTTT. This translates into CASSQDPGRTNAVGQPQHF.